This TCR beta chain comes out of a study of OX40 agonist ivuxolimab in advanced cancers. This clone was observed a few times. What it binds is unknown. General observations from the study: Low normalized clonal expansion also occurred in some nonresponding patients. No determination was made of the antigen specificity of the expanded peripheral T cells.

V lost 10 bases to trimming and J lost 4 bases, with 20 bases between them. CDR1 is MDHEN, CDR2 SYDVKM, per germline. The CDR3 has 14 residues. The protocol was immunoSEQ multiplex PCR, while the TCRdb copy is restricted to in-frame clones and leaves out a portion. The sample records 22,000 or so clones, 70% to 90% being singletons. The specimen comprised CD4+ or CD8+ T cells sorted from blood, sampled in a trial of the OX40 agonist ivuxolimab. The source of this sequence is an adult with an advanced solid tumor such as melanoma, head and neck, liver or kidney cancer. The V call is TRBV28, the J call TRBJ2-7, with a tentative D call TRBD2 (5 bases). In DNA, the CDR3 is TGTGCCACCATAAATGGAGGCAGGACGTACGAGCAGTACTTC. Its translation: CATINGGRTYEQYF.